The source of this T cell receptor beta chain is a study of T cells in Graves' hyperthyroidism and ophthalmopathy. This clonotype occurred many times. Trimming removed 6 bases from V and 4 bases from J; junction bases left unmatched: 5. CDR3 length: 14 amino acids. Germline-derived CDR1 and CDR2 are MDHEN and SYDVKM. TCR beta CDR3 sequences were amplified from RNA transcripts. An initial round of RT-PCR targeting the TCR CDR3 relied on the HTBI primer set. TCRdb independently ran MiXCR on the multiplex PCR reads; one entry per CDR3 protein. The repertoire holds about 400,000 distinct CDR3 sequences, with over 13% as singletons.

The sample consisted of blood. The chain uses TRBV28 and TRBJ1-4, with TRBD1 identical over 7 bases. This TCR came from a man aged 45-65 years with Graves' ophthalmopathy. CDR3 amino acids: CASRRDRVNEKLFF. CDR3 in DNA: TGTGCCAGCAGACGCGACAGGGTTAATGAAAAACTGTTTTTT.